Listed below are T cell receptor beta chains from one sample, sequenced in a study of Ad26.COV2.S vaccination and SARS-CoV-2 variants. Libraries were prepared by immunoSEQ multiplex PCR; TCRdb keeps only in-frame clonotypes and omits some of them. The table has 410,000 or so clones, around 92% seen once; the top ten hold less than 2%. Material: peripheral blood, obtained in a trial of Ad26.COV2.S vaccine versus placebo. These receptors all come from a person between 18 and 59 years old who received the Ad26.COV2.S COVID-19 vaccine or a placebo. Each CDR3 is given with its conserved first and last residue. The D gene is left open where the match is weak. Expanded clones get a size class; other rows say once, few or many, or leave the size out.

v_gene: TRBV11-2; j_gene: TRBJ2-7; abundance: NA; d_gene: TRBD2; CDR3nt: TGTGCCAGCAGCTTGGCGGGGGTATACGAGCAGTACTTC; CDR3aa: CASSLAGVYEQYF
v_gene: TRBV24-1; j_gene: TRBJ1-5; abundance: NA; d_gene: NA; CDR3nt: TGTGCCACCAGTGACTCAAGATACAATCAGCCCCAGCATTTT; CDR3aa: CATSDSRYNQPQHF
v_gene: TRBV3-1/TRBV3-2; j_gene: TRBJ2-1; abundance: NA; d_gene: NA; CDR3nt: TGTGCCAGCAGCCCAACAGAATCGCCCGTAAATGAGCAGTTCTTC; CDR3aa: CASSPTESPVNEQFF
v_gene: TRBV7-9; j_gene: TRBJ2-3; abundance: NA; d_gene: NA; CDR3nt: TGTGCCAGCAGCGTCAGACCAGGAAACACAGATACGCAGTATTTT; CDR3aa: CASSVRPGNTDTQYF
v_gene: TRBV19; j_gene: TRBJ1-6; abundance: NA; d_gene: NA; CDR3nt: TGTGCCAGTAGTTGGACAGTTATTAATGATAATTCACCCCTCCACTTT; CDR3aa: CASSWTVINDNSPLHF
v_gene: TRBV1; j_gene: TRBJ1-1; abundance: NA; d_gene: NA; CDR3nt: TGCACCAGCAGCCGCAGGACAGGACCCAACACTGAAGCTTTCTTT; CDR3aa: CTSSRRTGPNTEAFF
v_gene: TRBV9; j_gene: TRBJ2-7; abundance: NA; d_gene: TRBD1; CDR3nt: TGTGCCAGCAGCGAGGCCGGGACAGTGGGCTACGAGCAGTACTTC; CDR3aa: CASSEAGTVGYEQYF
v_gene: TRBV7-2; j_gene: TRBJ2-4; abundance: NA; d_gene: NA; CDR3nt: TGTGCCAGCACCCCCTCTTGGGGTGCCGTGGTGGCCAAAAACATTCAGTACTTC; CDR3aa: CASTPSWGAVVAKNIQYF
v_gene: TRBV6-2/TRBV6-3; j_gene: TRBJ1-1; abundance: NA; d_gene: NA; CDR3nt: TGTGCCAGCAGTTCCCCATCGGGCCTAGACACTGAAGCTTTCTTT; CDR3aa: CASSSPSGLDTEAFF
v_gene: TRBV7-9; j_gene: TRBJ2-7; abundance: NA; d_gene: TRBD1; CDR3nt: TGTGCCAGCAGCTCTACGATCGGGACAGGGGGATCCTACGAGCAGTACTTC; CDR3aa: CASSSTIGTGGSYEQYF
v_gene: TRBV6-2/TRBV6-3; j_gene: TRBJ2-7; abundance: NA; d_gene: TRBD1; CDR3nt: TGTGCCAGCAGTGCAAGACAGGGGGCATCCTACGAGCAGTACTTC; CDR3aa: CASSARQGASYEQYF
v_gene: TRBV10-3; j_gene: TRBJ2-7; abundance: NA; d_gene: NA; CDR3nt: TGTGCCATCAGTGAAACAGTGAGCTCCTACGAGCAGTACTTC; CDR3aa: CAISETVSSYEQYF
v_gene: TRBV6-5; j_gene: TRBJ2-2; abundance: NA; d_gene: TRBD2; CDR3nt: TGTGCCAGCAGTTTTAGCGGGGGGGCGTCCACCGGGGAGCTGTTTTTT; CDR3aa: CASSFSGGASTGELFF
v_gene: TRBV4-1; j_gene: TRBJ1-1; abundance: NA; d_gene: TRBD1; CDR3nt: TGCGCCAGCAGCCATTTACAGGGGGCGTTCTCTGAAGCTTTCTTT; CDR3aa: CASSHLQGAFSEAFF
v_gene: TRBV29-1; j_gene: TRBJ2-7; abundance: NA; d_gene: NA; CDR3nt: TGCAGCGTTGAAACCGGAACCCAATACGAGCAGTACTTC; CDR3aa: CSVETGTQYEQYF
v_gene: TRBV11-2; j_gene: TRBJ1-4; abundance: NA; d_gene: TRBD1; CDR3nt: TGTGCCAGCAGGGGTATTAAGACAGGGATTCATGAAAAACTGTTTTTT; CDR3aa: CASRGIKTGIHEKLFF
v_gene: TRBV6-5; j_gene: TRBJ2-3; abundance: NA; d_gene: NA; CDR3nt: TGTGCCAGCAGTTACTCATCCGCAGATCCAGATACGCAGTATTTT; CDR3aa: CASSYSSADPDTQYF
v_gene: TRBV29-1; j_gene: TRBJ1-2; abundance: few; d_gene: TRBD1; CDR3nt: TGCAGCGTATTTTCCCAGGGGGATGGCTACACCTTC; CDR3aa: CSVFSQGDGYTF
v_gene: TRBV19; j_gene: TRBJ1-1; abundance: NA; d_gene: NA; CDR3nt: TGTGCCAGTAGTACAGCGGACAGAGCAGAAGCTTTCTTT; CDR3aa: CASSTADRAEAFF
v_gene: TRBV18; j_gene: TRBJ1-2; abundance: NA; d_gene: NA; CDR3nt: TGTGCCAGCTCACCCCCCCTAAGCCTGGACTATGGCTACACCTTC; CDR3aa: CASSPPLSLDYGYTF
v_gene: TRBV27; j_gene: TRBJ1-6; abundance: NA; d_gene: NA; CDR3nt: TGTGCCAGCAGTTTACTTGGGACGGGGGGTTCACCCCTCCACTTT; CDR3aa: CASSLLGTGGSPLHF
v_gene: TRBV27; j_gene: TRBJ2-7; abundance: NA; d_gene: NA; CDR3nt: TGTGCCAGCAGTTTCCGAGGGTCCTACGAGCAGTACTTC; CDR3aa: CASSFRGSYEQYF
v_gene: TRBV7-2; j_gene: TRBJ2-5; abundance: NA; d_gene: NA; CDR3nt: TGTGCCAGCAGCTTTGGCACCGAGACCCAGTACTTC; CDR3aa: CASSFGTETQYF
v_gene: TRBV7-9; j_gene: TRBJ2-2; abundance: NA; d_gene: NA; CDR3nt: TGTGCCAGCAGCTTACGAGAGCCCGGGGAGCTGTTTTTT; CDR3aa: CASSLREPGELFF
v_gene: TRBV5-1; j_gene: TRBJ2-1; abundance: NA; d_gene: NA; CDR3nt: TGCGCCAGCAGCTTGGAGAGCCGCCCCACCTACAATGAGCAGTTCTTC; CDR3aa: CASSLESRPTYNEQFF
v_gene: TRBV10-2; j_gene: TRBJ2-7; abundance: NA; d_gene: TRBD2; CDR3nt: TGCGCCACCGCGGGGGTGAACTACGAGCAGTACTTC; CDR3aa: CATAGVNYEQYF
v_gene: TRBV5-1; j_gene: TRBJ2-3; abundance: once; d_gene: NA; CDR3nt: TGCGCCAGCAGCACGTCGACAGGCACAGATACGCAGTATTTT; CDR3aa: CASSTSTGTDTQYF
v_gene: TRBV4-3; j_gene: TRBJ2-3; abundance: NA; d_gene: NA; CDR3nt: TGCGCCAGCAGCCATCTCAGAGGTCGCACAGATACGCAGTATTTT; CDR3aa: CASSHLRGRTDTQYF
v_gene: TRBV9; j_gene: TRBJ2-3; abundance: NA; d_gene: TRBD2; CDR3nt: TGTGCCAGCAGCCCTAGGACTAGCTTAGATACGCAGTATTTT; CDR3aa: CASSPRTSLDTQYF